These 9 T cell receptor beta chains came from one sample sequenced in a study of regulatory T cells in long-lasting Graves disease. The time point: newly diagnosed GD, antithyroid drugs for less than 3 months. Scientists built the TCR library using RNA that was extracted from PBMCs. The TCR beta library used iRepertoire HTBI primers with Arm-PCR amplification of CDR3. TCRdb fed the multiplex PCR reads into MiXCR, producing one record per CDR3 protein. The sample lists about half a million distinct CDR3 sequences; around 12% were seen once. Separately, the same data were catalogued under a study of T cells in Graves' hyperthyroidism and ophthalmopathy.

Sequenced material: peripheral blood mononuclear cells (PBMCs), taken at new diagnosis, from a patient treated with antithyroid drugs. The receptors come from a young woman with Graves disease.

This clonotype was observed many times. J is TRBJ1-1 and V is TRBV6-5; D perhaps matches TRBD1 (5 bases). CDR3 size: 16 residues. Germline assignment: CDR1 MNHEY and CDR2 SVGAGI. The V end lost 2 bases, the J end lost 3 bases, and 16 bases lay between the germline ends. As DNA, the CDR3 is TGTGCCAGCAGTTACGGGTCCTGGGGGAGGGACACTGAAGCTTTCTTT. Its translation: CASSYGSWGRDTEAFF.

This clonotype was seen at least ten times. The chain joins TRBV10-3 to TRBJ1-1; D is unclear. CDR3 length equals 15 residues. The V end lost 0 bases, the J end lost 1 base, and 9 bases lay between the germline ends. CDR1 ENHRY and CDR2 SYGVKD come from the germline V gene. The CDR3 here is CAISESQLTNTEAFF. In DNA, the CDR3 is TGTGCCATCAGTGAGTCCCAGCTTACGAACACTGAAGCTTTCTTT.

This clonotype was seen many times. The rearrangement links TRBV29-1 to TRBJ2-1; D is perhaps TRBD1 or TRBD2 (5 bases each). V gave up 1 base and J gave up 8 bases, with 12 bases separating them. The CDR3 contains 13 residues. Germline lookup yields CDR1 SQVTM and CDR2 ANQGSEA. This CDR3 reads CSVEGQLGDEQFF. The CDR3 region has the DNA TGCAGCGTTGAAGGACAGCTCGGGGATGAGCAGTTCTTC.

This clonotype appeared many times. The CDR3, as DNA: TGTGCCAGCAGTCCGCGGCACATGAACACTGAAGCTTTCTTT. It codes for CASSPRHMNTEAFF. The chain joins TRBV2 to TRBJ1-1, with D uncertain. The V end lost 5 bases, the J end lost 0 bases, and 10 bases lay between the germline ends. Germline CDR1 is SNHLY and CDR2 is FYNNEI. This CDR3 is built from 14 residues.

This clonotype was seen repeatedly, ten times or more. The chain has TRBV30 and TRBJ2-1; 9 bases line up with TRBD2. CDR1 and CDR2 (germline): GTSNPN, SVGIG (reference sequence). J lost 4 bases, V lost 3 bases, and 10 bases had no gene match. The CDR3 has 16 residues. DNA for the CDR3: TGTGCCTGGAGGGACCCGACTAGCGGCCTTTACAATGAGCAGTTCTTC. This encodes CAWRDPTSGLYNEQFF.

This clonotype was found many times. The V gene is TRBV27, the J gene TRBJ1-1; D is perhaps TRBD1 (5 bases). The CDR3 loop spans 13 amino acids. The V and J ends lost 4 bases and 4 bases respectively, with 10 bases between them. Looked up from germline, CDR1 is MNHEY and CDR2 is SMNVEV (reference sequence). CDR3: CASSWGGSTEAFF. CDR3 coding DNA: TGTGCCAGCAGTTGGGGGGGAAGCACTGAAGCTTTCTTT.

This clonotype was seen at least ten times. The chain uses TRBV19 and TRBJ2-5; TRBD2 agrees at 8 bases. The CDR3 is 15 residues long. Looked up from germline, CDR1 is LNHDA and CDR2 is SQIVND (reference sequence). Losses at the gene ends were 3 bases for V and 5 bases for J; bases not matched to a gene: 8. CDR3 region: CASSINPGGGETQYF. The CDR3 DNA reads TGTGCCAGTAGTATCAACCCGGGAGGGGGTGAGACCCAGTACTTC.

In this sample, this clonotype turned up a few times. The chain is built from TRBV3-1 and TRBJ1-3, with D tentatively TRBD1 (5 bases). The CDR3 is made up of 16 amino acids. Trimming took off 4 bases at V and 2 bases at J, with 15 bases between the two ends. Germline V gene lookup returns CDR1 LGHDT and CDR2 YNNKEL (reference sequence). The CDR3 DNA reads as TGTGCCAGCAGCCCAATGACATTGGGGCCTGGAAACACCATATATTTT. Encoded protein: CASSPMTLGPGNTIYF.

The table lists this clonotype with a few counts. This CDR3 reads CASYGGLGRTGELFF. CDR3 nucleotide sequence: TGTGCCAGCTATGGCGGGTTAGGGCGCACCGGGGAGCTGTTTTTT. The gene calls are TRBV19 and TRBJ2-2, with TRBD2 as a possible D gene (5 bases). Per germline, CDR1 LNHDA and CDR2 SQIVND (reference sequence). V gave up 9 bases and J gave up 4 bases, with 18 bases separating them. The CDR3 is 15 amino acids.